This TCR beta chain was sequenced during a study of regulatory T cells in long-lasting Graves disease. Noted time point: newly diagnosed GD, antithyroid drugs for less than 3 months. RNA extracted from PBMCs served as the sequencing template. An endocrinology department in Xi'an, China, supplied the patients. The table lists this clonotype with many counts. Arm-PCR of CDR3 regions and iRepertoire HTBI primers were used to build TCR beta libraries. Original processing notes: Looking across samples, the authors found some 60 TRBV and 14 TRBJ segments. TCRdb re-analysed the multiplex PCR reads in MiXCR, keeping a single row per CDR3 protein. The V and J calls and clone size come from TCRdb's table, not from the authors' own analysis. The table has about 540,000 distinct CDR3 sequences, approximately 13% seen once; the top ten hold roughly 10%. V lost 0 bases, J lost 7 bases, and 7 bases stayed unmatched. Looked up from germline, CDR1 is DFQATT and CDR2 is SNEGSKA (reference sequence). This CDR3 has 15 amino acids.

These data are also associated with another study on T cells in Graves' hyperthyroidism and ophthalmopathy. As that study records: Clinical symptoms, serum thyroxine, TRAb, thyroid ultrasound and orbital computed tomography established diagnosis. Ophthalmopathy was separated from stable hyperthyroidism by a 13 V-J model.

The genes are TRBV20-1 and TRBJ2-1; 9 nucleotides match TRBD2. The sample in question was peripheral blood mononuclear cells (PBMCs), obtained at new diagnosis, from a patient treated with antithyroid drugs. This receptor was taken from a man aged 25 to 40 with Graves disease. The CDR3 region is CSAREEREVGNEQFF. In DNA form, the CDR3 reads TGCAGTGCTAGAGAGGAGCGGGAGGTGGGTAATGAGCAGTTCTTC.